This is a list of T cell receptor beta chains from one sample in a study of response to subunit inactivated influenza vaccine. Each CDR3 protein is one row after TCRdb ran MiXCR on the RT-PCR reads. The sample holds 700,000 to 900,000 distinct CDR3 sequences, less than 25% seen once. The source was PBMCs from blood, collected 4 to 6 days after vaccination. The receptor set was obtained from a man aged 45-65 years who received an inactivated influenza vaccine. Each CDR3 is given with its conserved first and last residue. Fields, in order: CDR3 DNA, CDR3 protein, clone size, J gene, V gene, D gene. D genes are given only for firm matches. Clone size is shown for a subset of rows, as once, few, many or a class of expanded clone.

CDR3nt: TGTGCCAGCTCACCACTCAGGGACGGAAACATTCAGTACTTC; CDR3aa: CASSPLRDGNIQYF; abundance: few; j_gene: TRBJ2-4; v_gene: TRBV18; d_gene: .
CDR3nt: TGTGCCAGCAGCTCCAAAGCGGGATCCTTTCAAGAGACCCAGTACTTC; CDR3aa: CASSSKAGSFQETQYF; abundance: .; j_gene: TRBJ2-5; v_gene: TRBV7-9; d_gene: TRBD2
CDR3nt: TGTGCCAGCAGCTTAAGGGTTAGCGGGCCCTCCTACAATGAGCAGTTCTTC; CDR3aa: CASSLRVSGPSYNEQFF; abundance: .; j_gene: TRBJ2-1; v_gene: TRBV7-2; d_gene: TRBD2
CDR3nt: TGTGCCAGCAGCCCAGTAGGGGGCGCGGGTTCACCCCTCCACTTT; CDR3aa: CASSPVGGAGSPLHF; abundance: .; j_gene: TRBJ1-6; v_gene: TRBV4-2; d_gene: TRBD1
CDR3nt: TGTGCCAGCAGTTTGGCCCTAGCCGACAAAAACATTCAGTACTTC; CDR3aa: CASSLALADKNIQYF; abundance: .; j_gene: TRBJ2-4; v_gene: TRBV12-3/TRBV12-4; d_gene: .
CDR3nt: TGTGCCAGCAGCCAATTTCAGGGGGGAGAGACCCAGTACTTC; CDR3aa: CASSQFQGGETQYF; abundance: .; j_gene: TRBJ2-5; v_gene: TRBV7-2; d_gene: .
CDR3nt: TGCGCCAGCCAAAAAGGGGAGGAAGGCTACACCTTC; CDR3aa: CASQKGEEGYTF; abundance: .; j_gene: TRBJ1-2; v_gene: TRBV5-1; d_gene: .
CDR3nt: TGCGCCAGCAGCCTACGGGTAGTGGCCGGGACTGTATCGGACAATGAGCAGTTCTTC; CDR3aa: CASSLRVVAGTVSDNEQFF; abundance: .; j_gene: TRBJ2-1; v_gene: TRBV5-1; d_gene: .
CDR3nt: TGCGCCAGCAGATCCAGGGGGCTGACTAATGAAAAACTGTTTTTT; CDR3aa: CASRSRGLTNEKLFF; abundance: few; j_gene: TRBJ1-4; v_gene: TRBV5-1; d_gene: TRBD1
CDR3nt: TGTGCCAGCAGCACAATAAATGAGCAGTTCTTC; CDR3aa: CASSTINEQFF; abundance: many; j_gene: TRBJ2-1; v_gene: TRBV11-2; d_gene: .
CDR3nt: TGTGCCAGCAGCCGGACAGGGGGCGCGTCCTACAATGAGCAGTTCTTC; CDR3aa: CASSRTGGASYNEQFF; abundance: few; j_gene: TRBJ2-1; v_gene: TRBV13; d_gene: TRBD1
CDR3nt: TGCGCCAGCAGCCAAGGGGGACTTTCAAGCTCCTACGAGCAGTACTTC; CDR3aa: CASSQGGLSSSYEQYF; abundance: .; j_gene: TRBJ2-7; v_gene: TRBV4-3; d_gene: .
CDR3nt: TGCGCCAGCAGCTATCGACAGGCCGAGAAAGACTATGGCTACACCTTC; CDR3aa: CASSYRQAEKDYGYTF; abundance: .; j_gene: TRBJ1-2; v_gene: TRBV5-1; d_gene: .
CDR3nt: TGTGCCAGCAGTCCCAGGATCGGGACTAGCCATCGCAGCTCCTACGAGCAGTACTTC; CDR3aa: CASSPRIGTSHRSSYEQYF; abundance: .; j_gene: TRBJ2-7; v_gene: TRBV6-2/TRBV6-3; d_gene: TRBD2
CDR3nt: TGCAGTGCTAGGGTAGGAAAGGGACGGGTCTTTGAGCAGTACTTC; CDR3aa: CSARVGKGRVFEQYF; abundance: .; j_gene: TRBJ2-7; v_gene: TRBV20-1; d_gene: .
CDR3nt: TGCGCCAGCAGCCTGGCCGGGACATACTCTACAATGGAGCAGTTCTTC; CDR3aa: CASSLAGTYSTMEQFF; abundance: many; j_gene: TRBJ2-1; v_gene: TRBV5-1; d_gene: .
CDR3nt: TGTGCCAGCAGGCAACTAGCGGGAGTCCGCGGGGAGCTGTTTTTT; CDR3aa: CASRQLAGVRGELFF; abundance: few; j_gene: TRBJ2-2; v_gene: TRBV12-3/TRBV12-4; d_gene: TRBD2
CDR3nt: TGTGCCATCAGTCCTCCCACCTGGGGGCGGGGAACCTACGAGCAGTACTTC; CDR3aa: CAISPPTWGRGTYEQYF; abundance: .; j_gene: TRBJ2-7; v_gene: TRBV27; d_gene: .
CDR3nt: TGTGCCATCAGGGGGGGTTCGACAGGGTGGAATGAGCAGTTCTTC; CDR3aa: CAIRGGSTGWNEQFF; abundance: few; j_gene: TRBJ2-1; v_gene: TRBV10-3; d_gene: .
CDR3nt: TGTGCCAGCAGCGGTGCGGGTGCCTACAATGAGCAGTTCTTC; CDR3aa: CASSGAGAYNEQFF; abundance: .; j_gene: TRBJ2-1; v_gene: TRBV7-2; d_gene: .
CDR3nt: TGCAGTGCTAGAGAGGGACAGGGTAGAACCTACGAGCAGTACTTC; CDR3aa: CSAREGQGRTYEQYF; abundance: .; j_gene: TRBJ2-7; v_gene: TRBV20-1; d_gene: TRBD1
CDR3nt: TGTGCCACCTGCCAAGACGGAGGGGCCCAAGAGACCCAGTACTTC; CDR3aa: CATCQDGGAQETQYF; abundance: .; j_gene: TRBJ2-5; v_gene: TRBV3-1; d_gene: .
CDR3nt: TGTGCCAGCAGTTTATCGTACGGGGCCAACGTCCTGACTTTC; CDR3aa: CASSLSYGANVLTF; abundance: few; j_gene: TRBJ2-6; v_gene: TRBV27; d_gene: .
CDR3nt: TGTGCCAGCAGCCCCACAGGGACGATCACAGATACGCAGTATTTT; CDR3aa: CASSPTGTITDTQYF; abundance: .; j_gene: TRBJ2-3; v_gene: TRBV7-2; d_gene: .
CDR3nt: TGTGCCATCAGTGTCGTGATTCAAGAGACCCAGTACTTC; CDR3aa: CAISVVIQETQYF; abundance: few; j_gene: TRBJ2-5; v_gene: TRBV10-3; d_gene: .
CDR3nt: TGTGCCAGCAGGGGCGGGGGACACCGCTACAATGAGCAGTTCTTC; CDR3aa: CASRGGGHRYNEQFF; abundance: .; j_gene: TRBJ2-1; v_gene: TRBV7-9; d_gene: .
CDR3nt: TGCGCCAGCAGCTTGGGGCTAGCTCTAGATACGCAGTATTTT; CDR3aa: CASSLGLALDTQYF; abundance: .; j_gene: TRBJ2-3; v_gene: TRBV5-1; d_gene: .
CDR3nt: TGCAGTGCTAGAGATGGGAGCGGGAGCACCTACAATGAGCAGTTCTTC; CDR3aa: CSARDGSGSTYNEQFF; abundance: few; j_gene: TRBJ2-1; v_gene: TRBV20-1; d_gene: TRBD2
CDR3nt: TGTGCCAGCAGCCGTACAGGATTAAGCTCTGGGGCCAACGTCCTGACTTTC; CDR3aa: CASSRTGLSSGANVLTF; abundance: .; j_gene: TRBJ2-6; v_gene: TRBV4-2; d_gene: .
CDR3nt: TGTGCCAGCAGTGGATCTCCGTGGGACGAGCAGTACTTC; CDR3aa: CASSGSPWDEQYF; abundance: .; j_gene: TRBJ2-7; v_gene: TRBV2; d_gene: .
CDR3nt: TGCGCCAGCAGCTCACAGGGGTTTCGGGACACTGAGCAGTTCTTC; CDR3aa: CASSSQGFRDTEQFF; abundance: few; j_gene: TRBJ2-1; v_gene: TRBV5-1; d_gene: TRBD1
CDR3nt: TGCGCCAGCAGCTCGACAGGGCATGTGAAAGATACGCAGTATTTT; CDR3aa: CASSSTGHVKDTQYF; abundance: .; j_gene: TRBJ2-3; v_gene: TRBV5-1; d_gene: TRBD1
CDR3nt: TGTGCCAGTAGTCAGGCGTTATCTAGCAATCAGCCCCAGCATTTT; CDR3aa: CASSQALSSNQPQHF; abundance: few; j_gene: TRBJ1-5; v_gene: TRBV12-3/TRBV12-4; d_gene: .
CDR3nt: TGTGCCAGCAGCTCCTCTAGCGGGAAGGGCACCGGGGAGCTGTTTTTT; CDR3aa: CASSSSSGKGTGELFF; abundance: few; j_gene: TRBJ2-2; v_gene: TRBV5-6; d_gene: TRBD2
CDR3nt: TGTGCCAGCAGCTACCCAGGGGGGGGAAAGCAGTTCTTC; CDR3aa: CASSYPGGGKQFF; abundance: .; j_gene: TRBJ2-1; v_gene: TRBV7-9; d_gene: .
CDR3nt: TGTGCCAGCAGCCCTTACATGGGCACTGAAGCTTTCTTT; CDR3aa: CASSPYMGTEAFF; abundance: .; j_gene: TRBJ1-1; v_gene: TRBV5-5; d_gene: .
CDR3nt: TGTGCCAGCAGTTCTCGACAGAGGACTAGCGATTTGGTCAATGAGCAGTTCTTC; CDR3aa: CASSSRQRTSDLVNEQFF; abundance: few; j_gene: TRBJ2-1; v_gene: TRBV12-3/TRBV12-4; d_gene: TRBD2
CDR3nt: TGTGCCAGCAGCTTAGCAGGCAGGGGGGGATCACCCCTCCACTTT; CDR3aa: CASSLAGRGGSPLHF; abundance: .; j_gene: TRBJ1-6; v_gene: TRBV7-8; d_gene: TRBD1
CDR3nt: TGTGCCAGCAGTTTGGCCCTACGCACAGATACGCAGTATTTT; CDR3aa: CASSLALRTDTQYF; abundance: many; j_gene: TRBJ2-3; v_gene: TRBV12-3/TRBV12-4; d_gene: .
CDR3nt: TGCAGTGCGCCTCAGACAGGGGGTGCCTACGAGCAGTACTTC; CDR3aa: CSAPQTGGAYEQYF; abundance: few; j_gene: TRBJ2-7; v_gene: TRBV20-1; d_gene: TRBD1
CDR3nt: TGTGCCAGCAGCCGCACTACGGGACAGGGGCCCCTCGAGCAGTACTTC; CDR3aa: CASSRTTGQGPLEQYF; abundance: few; j_gene: TRBJ2-7; v_gene: TRBV6-2/TRBV6-3; d_gene: TRBD1
CDR3nt: TGCAGCGTTGAACAGGGTCGGAACATTCAGTACTTC; CDR3aa: CSVEQGRNIQYF; abundance: .; j_gene: TRBJ2-4; v_gene: TRBV29-1; d_gene: .
CDR3nt: TGCAGTGCAACAGGGAATTACGAGCAGTACTTC; CDR3aa: CSATGNYEQYF; abundance: few; j_gene: TRBJ2-7; v_gene: TRBV20-1; d_gene: .
CDR3nt: TGTGCCAGCAGTCCACTAGCTCCCGATACGCAGTATTTT; CDR3aa: CASSPLAPDTQYF; abundance: .; j_gene: TRBJ2-3; v_gene: TRBV28; d_gene: .